This passage covers 27 T cell receptor beta chains from one sample sequenced in a study of T cell responses to AZD1222 COVID-19 vaccine. Produced via immunoSEQ multiplex PCR; TCRdb's table is partial and in-frame only. The repertoire holds about 140,000 clones, with 80% to 95% as singletons. This specimen consisted of peripheral blood, obtained on day 0 of AZD1222 vaccination. The receptors originated from an adult in good health.

V is TRBV19 and J is TRBJ2-3, with a tentative D call TRBD2 (6 bases). The CDR3 is made up of 13 amino acids. Trimming removed 10 bases from V and 1 base from J, with 12 bases in between. Looked up from germline, CDR1 is LNHDA and CDR2 is SQIVND (reference sequence). CDR3 in DNA: TGTGCCACTCACCGCGGGGGCACAGATACGCAGTATTTT. As protein: CATHRGGTDTQYF.

The chain carries TRBV6-5 and TRBJ1-6; maybe TRBD1 (5 bases). Germline V gene data show CDR1 as MNHEY and CDR2 as SVGAGI. V was pared by 6 bases and J by 4 bases, with 13 bases between. The CDR3 consists of 15 residues. This CDR3 reads CASRRGPLYNSPLHF. DNA for the CDR3: TGTGCCAGCAGAAGGGGACCCTTATATAATTCACCCCTCCACTTT.

The gene calls are TRBV7-6 and TRBJ2-1; weak D call: TRBD2 (5 bases). V gave up 0 bases and J gave up 9 bases, with 24 bases separating them. The CDR3 runs 18 residues. Germline CDR1 reads SGHVS; CDR2 reads FNYEAQ. CDR3 nucleotides: TGTGCCAGCAGCTTAGCGCCCCCGGTAGCGACCCGTGTCGGTGAGCAGTTCTTC. Its protein is CASSLAPPVATRVGEQFF.

The gene calls are TRBV29-1 and TRBJ1-6, with TRBD1 as a possible D gene (6 bases). The CDR3 length is 13 residues. Trimming shortened V by 4 bases and J by 6 bases, and 10 bases separated the two germline ends. Germline V gives CDR1 SQVTM, CDR2 ANQGSEA. In nucleotides, the CDR3 is TGCAGCGTTGGGCAGGGGCTTAATTCACCCCTCCACTTT. The encoded protein is CSVGQGLNSPLHF.

This clone has a single count. This chain joins TRBV28 and TRBJ1-5; D uncertain. The V end was cut by 2 bases, the J end by 0 bases, with 11 bases between. The V gene's germline CDR1 is MDHEN and CDR2 SYDVKM. The CDR3 contains 16 residues. The CDR3 coding sequence is TGTGCCAGCAGTTTAGAATCACGTCCTAGCAATCAGCCCCAGCATTTT. This translates into CASSLESRPSNQPQHF.

This clone has just one count. The genes are TRBV19 and TRBJ2-2; TRBD2 is a possible D gene (6 bases). Trimming removed 2 bases from V and 4 bases from J, with 8 bases in between. The CDR3 totals 14 residues. The germline CDR1 and CDR2 sequences are LNHDA and SQIVND (reference sequence). For the CDR3, the DNA is TGTGCCAGTAGTATACGGGAGCCCACCGGGGAGCTGTTTTTT. Protein: CASSIREPTGELFF.

The CDR3 sequence: CASSSQGAGRGYTF. The CDR3 DNA is TGTGCCAGCAGCTCACAGGGGGCGGGGCGCGGCTACACCTTC. The V gene is TRBV5-8, the J gene TRBJ1-2; 9 bases fit TRBD1. The CDR3 consists of 14 residues. V gave up 3 bases and J gave up 8 bases; unmatched junction bases: 8. Germline V gene lookup returns CDR1 SGHTS and CDR2 YDEGEE.

The chain couples TRBV10-3 to TRBJ1-2; 8 bases align to TRBD1. Germline V gene data show CDR1 as ENHRY and CDR2 as SYGVKD. The ends lost 2 bases at V and 0 bases at J; junction bases unmatched: 5. The CDR3 loop spans 16 amino acids. CDR3 in DNA: TGTGCCATCAGTGAGAGGGGCAGGGGGCCTAACTATGGCTACACCTTC. It is translated as CAISERGRGPNYGYTF.

The chain employs TRBV5-1 and TRBJ2-7; 8 bases are shared with TRBD1. Germline CDR1 reads SGHRS; CDR2 reads YFSETQ. The CDR3 has 15 residues. J lost 1 base, V lost 4 bases, and 7 bases had no gene match. The CDR3 is CASSPRTGPSYEQYF. The CDR3 nucleotides are TGCGCCAGCAGCCCTCGGACAGGGCCTTCCTACGAGCAGTACTTC.

This chain joins TRBV27 and TRBJ2-7, with 8 positions matching TRBD1. This CDR3 has 14 amino acids. Germline CDR1 reads MNHEY; CDR2 reads SMNVEV (reference sequence). V shed 8 bases and J 2 bases; nucleotides not matched to a gene: 8. The CDR3 here is CASCSTGEAYEQYF. The CDR3 region has the DNA TGTGCCAGCTGCTCGACAGGGGAGGCCTACGAGCAGTACTTC.

The chain joins TRBV7-9 to TRBJ1-1, with a possible D match to TRBD1 (5 bases). The germline gives CDR1 SEHNR, CDR2 FQNEAQ (reference sequence). The CDR3 has 15 residues. V was shortened by 5 bases and J by 1 base, with 14 bases between the two germline ends. DNA for the CDR3: TGTGCCAGCAGCCCAGGCAGGGCTTGGAACACTGAAGCTTTCTTT. Its protein is CASSPGRAWNTEAFF.

V and J are TRBV5-1 and TRBJ2-3; no definite D call. Germline V gene lookup returns CDR1 SGHRS and CDR2 YFSETQ. The V and J ends lost 1 base and 1 base respectively, with 10 bases between them. This CDR3 contains 15 residues. This chain's CDR3 is CASSLLSLGTDTQYF. The CDR3 coding sequence is TGCGCCAGCAGCTTGTTGTCGCTCGGCACAGATACGCAGTATTTT.

The chain carries TRBV27 and TRBJ2-2; D possibly corresponds to TRBD1 (5 bases). CDR1 is MNHEY and CDR2 is SMNVEV in the germline V gene (reference sequence). The CDR3 totals 18 residues. The ends were cut back, 8 bases at V and 0 bases at J, with 22 bases in the middle. CDR3 DNA sequence: TGTGCCAGCCAAACTCACCTCAGGACATCCGCGAACACCGGGGAGCTGTTTTTT. Its protein product is CASQTHLRTSANTGELFF.

The rearrangement links TRBV19 to TRBJ1-5; D might be TRBD1 (6 bases). The V gene's germline CDR1 is LNHDA and CDR2 SQIVND (reference sequence). V lost 3 bases, J lost 10 bases, and 19 bases lay in between. The CDR3 runs to 15 residues. The CDR3 DNA is TGTGCCAGTAGTATGACACAGGGTGGGGGGAAACCCCAGCATTTT. Translating gives CASSMTQGGGKPQHF.

This clone appeared a few times. The chain is built from TRBV5-1 and TRBJ1-4, with D hard to call. The V gene lost 4 bases and the J gene lost 4 bases, with 8 bases spanning the gap. This CDR3 comprises 13 residues. Germline values: CDR1 SGHRS, CDR2 YFSETQ. CDR3 nucleotide sequence: TGCGCCAGCAGCCCGACCAGTAATGAAAAACTGTTTTTT. Protein product: CASSPTSNEKLFF. Full variable domain (rest looked up from reference TRBV5-1 and TRBJ1-4): KAGVTQTPRYLIKTRGQQVTLSCSPISGHRSVSWYQQTPGQGLQFLFEYFSETQRNKGNFPGRFSGRQFSNSRSEMNVSTLELGDSALYLCASSPTSNEKLFFGSGTQLSVL.

The chain couples TRBV4-1 to TRBJ1-3; D call uncertain. Germline CDR1 reads MGHRA; CDR2 reads YSYEKL. The CDR3 covers 15 residues. Trimming stripped 1 base from V and 4 bases from J, with 11 bases between. The CDR3 DNA reads TGCGCCAGCAGCCAAGGTTCCTTGGGGGGAAACACCATATATTTT. This encodes CASSQGSLGGNTIYF.

CDR3 bases: TGTGCCAGCAGCTCGTTAGGGTCTAGAAGAAACAATGAGCAGTTCTTC. It yields the protein CASSSLGSRRNNEQFF. The chain combines TRBV5-6 with TRBJ2-1; no firm D call. The CDR3 runs to 16 residues. CDR1 and CDR2 (germline): SGHDT, YYEEEE. The V and J ends lost 3 bases and 5 bases respectively, with 18 bases between them.

The rearrangement links TRBV3-1 (or the pseudogene TRBV3-2) to TRBJ2-7; possible D gene TRBD2, 5 bases. CDR1 and CDR2 from the germline V gene are LGHDT and YNNKEL (reference sequence). CDR3 size: 13 residues. Trimming removed 3 bases at V and 5 bases at J, with 11 bases between. CDR3 sequence: CASSHLAGDEQYF. As DNA, the CDR3 is TGTGCCAGCAGCCATCTAGCTGGGGACGAGCAGTACTTC.

V usage is TRBV7-2 and J usage is TRBJ2-7; D is possibly TRBD1 or TRBD2 (6 bases each). Germline-derived CDR1 and CDR2 are SGHTA and FQGNSA. The V end lost 5 bases, the J end lost 4 bases, and 18 bases lay between the germline ends. CDR3 length: 15 residues. The CDR3 DNA sequence: TGTGCCAGCAGCATTACAGGGAGGAGAGAGTACGAGCAGTACTTC. Its protein product is CASSITGRREYEQYF.

The rearrangement uses TRBV18 and TRBJ1-1; no clear D. In germline, CDR1 is KGHSH, CDR2 LQKENI. The CDR3 contains 13 residues. Trimming pared 3 bases from V and 3 bases from J, leaving 8 bases between. The CDR3 DNA sequence: TGTGCCAGCTCACCGCCAGTAGACACTGAAGCTTTCTTT. This sequence encodes CASSPPVDTEAFF.

The chain joins TRBV5-1 to TRBJ2-7; D may be TRBD1 (6 bases). Trimming stripped 2 bases from V and 5 bases from J, with 11 bases between. The CDR3 consists of 13 residues. Germline CDR1 is SGHRS and CDR2 is YFSETQ. DNA of the CDR3: TGCGCCAGCAGCTTAACAGGGTTCCACGAGCAGTACTTC. This sequence encodes CASSLTGFHEQYF.

The chain uses TRBV2 and TRBJ2-1; D possibly corresponds to TRBD2 (5 bases). This CDR3 region has 13 residues. Trimming removed 2 bases from V and 8 bases from J, with 10 bases in between. Germline CDR1 reads SNHLY; CDR2 reads FYNNEI. Written as DNA, the CDR3 is TGTGCCAGCAGTGAACAGCCGGGGTATGAGCAGTTCTTC. It specifies CASSEQPGYEQFF.

In its sample, this clone was seen once. The CDR3 protein is CASSSVRQGAVVYEQYF. DNA of the CDR3: TGTGCCAGCAGCTCCGTACGACAGGGGGCCGTAGTCTACGAGCAGTACTTC. The chain joins TRBV5-6 to TRBJ2-7; 10 bases match TRBD1. The CDR3 contains 17 residues. The V and J ends lost 3 bases and 3 bases, in that order; junction bases with no gene match: 12. The germline V gene encodes CDR1 SGHDT and CDR2 YYEEEE.

This clone was seen only once. The chain employs TRBV2 and TRBJ1-2; D call uncertain. Germline CDR1 is SNHLY and CDR2 is FYNNEI. This CDR3 region has 15 residues. V lost 5 bases and J 0 bases, leaving 13 bases between the germline ends. The CDR3 coding sequence is TGTGCCAGCAGTCCCTCGCTGTTAGCTAACTATGGCTACACCTTC. Protein sequence: CASSPSLLANYGYTF. Combining the CDR3 with reference TRBV2 and TRBJ1-2 gives the whole variable domain EPEVTQTPSHQVTQMGQEVILRCVPISNHLYFYWYRQILGQKVEFLVSFYNNEISEKSEIFDDQFSVERPDGSNFTLKIRSTKLEDSAMYFCASSPSLLANYGYTFGSGTRLTVV.

The chain joins TRBV6-5 to TRBJ2-1; 8 nucleotides match TRBD2. There are 12 residues in the CDR3. After removal of 6 bases from V and 7 bases from J, the junction contained 2 bases not matched to a gene. The germline V gene has CDR1 MNHEY and CDR2 SVGAGI. The CDR3 spells CASSPGGNEQFF. CDR3 coding DNA: TGTGCCAGCAGCCCGGGGGGGAATGAGCAGTTCTTC.

CDR3 protein: CASSMAGGDYEQYF. CDR3 bases: TGTGCCAGTAGTATGGCGGGGGGAGACTACGAGCAGTACTTC. The genes are TRBV19 and TRBJ2-7; 8 positions match TRBD2. Trimming took 3 bases from V and 3 from J; bases not matched to a gene: 4. The germline V gene encodes CDR1 LNHDA and CDR2 SQIVND (reference sequence). The CDR3 is 14 residues long.

This clone was seen a few times. The chain carries TRBV6-5 and TRBJ1-6, with D perhaps TRBD1 (6 bases). This CDR3 spans 14 amino acids. Per germline, CDR1 MNHEY and CDR2 SVGAGI. Trimming took off 4 bases at V and 6 bases at J, with 10 bases between the two ends. The chain's CDR3 is CASSLGHLNSPLHF. As DNA, the CDR3 is TGTGCCAGCAGTTTGGGACACCTTAATTCACCCCTCCACTTT.